The rows below give T cell receptor beta chains drawn from one sample of a study of a mutant IDH1 vaccine in newly diagnosed glioma. No antigen has been identified for these receptors. Generated by immunoSEQ multiplex PCR, the TCRdb table keeps only in-frame clones and is missing some. In the table there are approximately 67,000 clones, around 82% of which are singletons. The source was PBMCs, collected from a glioma patient whose treatment included an IDH1 peptide vaccine. All receptors derive from a man between 18 and 35 years old with glioma. CDR3s include the opening cysteine and the closing phenylalanine or tryptophan. A D gene is named only where the DNA matches it firmly. Expanded clones get a size class; other rows say once, few or many, or leave the size out.

clone size,V gene,J gene,D gene,CDR3 DNA,CDR3 protein
NA,TRBV5-1,TRBJ1-1,NA,TGCGCCAGCAGCTTGGATTCCCGGGGGCAGATGAACACTGAAGCTTTCTTT,CASSLDSRGQMNTEAFF
NA,TRBV30,TRBJ2-7,NA,TGTGCCTGGAGTCCGCATGGACCAGCATACGAGCAGTACTTC,CAWSPHGPAYEQYF
NA,TRBV27,TRBJ2-7,NA,TGTGCCAGCAGGCAAACAGGGCTTACCACCTACGAGCAGTACTTC,CASRQTGLTTYEQYF
NA,TRBV30,TRBJ2-1,NA,TGTGCCTGGAGTGGTGGAGAGCCTGAGCAGTTCTTC,CAWSGGEPEQFF
NA,TRBV5-1,TRBJ1-4,NA,TGCGCCAGCAGCCCGGCGGGCTCCCCTAATGAAAAACTGTTTTTT,CASSPAGSPNEKLFF
few,TRBV6-5,TRBJ1-2,TRBD1,TGTGCCAGCAGTTCCCTAGACAGGGGACCCTATGGCTACACCTTC,CASSSLDRGPYGYTF
NA,TRBV6-4,TRBJ1-1,NA,TGTGCCAGCAGGTTGACAGAGTACACTGAAGCTTTCTTT,CASRLTEYTEAFF
NA,TRBV5-6,TRBJ2-7,NA,TGTGCCAGCAGCTTGGCCATGGGTCCAACAACCGAGCAGTACTTC,CASSLAMGPTTEQYF
NA,TRBV10-3,TRBJ2-1,TRBD2,TGTGCCATCAGACGGACTAAGCGGGAGATTTCCTACAATGAGCAGTTCTTC,CAIRRTKREISYNEQFF
NA,TRBV19,TRBJ2-7,TRBD2,TGTGCCAGTAGTATCGGCCGGGGGGACTACGAGCAGTACTTC,CASSIGRGDYEQYF
NA,TRBV7-9,TRBJ1-2,TRBD1,TGTGCCAGCAGCCGCTCCGACAGGGGGCTTAACTATGGCTACACCTTC,CASSRSDRGLNYGYTF
NA,TRBV11-2,TRBJ1-1,NA,TGTGCCAGCAGATTGAACAGCGGGAACACTGAAGCTTTCTTT,CASRLNSGNTEAFF
NA,TRBV11-2,TRBJ2-5,NA,TGTGCCAGCAGCCCCGGCTCAGGGTTACTGGAGACCCAGTACTTC,CASSPGSGLLETQYF
NA,TRBV7-6,TRBJ1-3,NA,TGTGCCAGCAGCTTAGCAGCTTCTGGAAACACCATATATTTT,CASSLAASGNTIYF
NA,TRBV5-1,TRBJ2-1,NA,TGCGCCAGCAGCTTGGCCAGGGGTGAGCAGTTCTTC,CASSLARGEQFF
few,TRBV27,TRBJ1-4,TRBD1,TGTGCCAGCAGTCTCACGGACAGGGTGGATGAAAAACTGTTTTTT,CASSLTDRVDEKLFF
NA,TRBV30,TRBJ1-2,NA,TGTGCCTGGGCGGGCTACCATGGCTACACCTTC,CAWAGYHGYTF
NA,TRBV2,TRBJ1-2,TRBD1,TGTGCCAGCAGTGATTGGACAGGGGGCTTTGGCTACACCTTC,CASSDWTGGFGYTF
NA,TRBV2,TRBJ1-1,TRBD1,TGTGCCAGCCAATTCCGGACAGGGATGAACACTGAAGCTTTCTTT,CASQFRTGMNTEAFF
NA,TRBV11-1,TRBJ2-1,NA,TGTGCCAGCAGCTTAGCGCGGCTAAGCTCCTACAATGAGCAGTTCTTC,CASSLARLSSYNEQFF
NA,TRBV5-1,TRBJ2-3,TRBD2,TGCGCCAGCAGCTCCCGGGGGGGCACAGATACGCAGTATTTT,CASSSRGGTDTQYF
NA,TRBV4-1,TRBJ1-3,TRBD1,TGCGCCAGCAGCCAAGATAGAAGGGGGCGAGGAAACACCATATATTTT,CASSQDRRGRGNTIYF
NA,TRBV28,TRBJ2-2,NA,TGTGCCAGCAGTTTATATGGGGGCGCGGACGGGGAGCTGTTTTTT,CASSLYGGADGELFF
few,TRBV5-4,TRBJ1-2,NA,TGCGCCAGCAGCCAATCGGTAGGGGAACCGTCTGGCTACACCTTC,CASSQSVGEPSGYTF
few,TRBV7-9,TRBJ2-1,TRBD1,TGTGCCAGCAGCCCTACCTTGACAGGGGCAGGCGGCAATGAGCAGTTCTTC,CASSPTLTGAGGNEQFF
NA,TRBV19,TRBJ1-3,TRBD1,TGTGCCAGTAGTAAAGAAGACAGGGGAACTGGAAACACCATATATTTT,CASSKEDRGTGNTIYF
NA,TRBV13,TRBJ2-1,NA,TGTGCCAGCAGCTTGGCTACCGGGACGAAGGATGAGCAGTTCTTC,CASSLATGTKDEQFF
NA,TRBV15,TRBJ1-2,TRBD1,TGTGCCACCAGCAGAGATTTAACAGGGGTGGACGGCTACACCTTC,CATSRDLTGVDGYTF
NA,TRBV18,TRBJ2-5,TRBD1,TGTGCCAGCTCACCAAGGGACAGCCAAGAGACCCAGTACTTC,CASSPRDSQETQYF
few,TRBV18,TRBJ2-5,NA,TGTGCCAGCTCACCCCTGGAAGAGACCCAGTACTTC,CASSPLEETQYF
once,TRBV6-4,TRBJ2-2,TRBD1,TGTGCCAGCAGTGAGCAGGGGGCAAGCACCGGGGAGCTGTTTTTT,CASSEQGASTGELFF
NA,TRBV2,TRBJ2-1,NA,TGTGCCAGCAGAGGATTTCTCTATGAGCAGTTCTTC,CASRGFLYEQFF
few,TRBV4-2,TRBJ1-1,NA,TGTGCCAGCAGCCCCGGGGGCAGGAGCACTGAAGCTTTCTTT,CASSPGGRSTEAFF
NA,TRBV7-2,TRBJ2-1,NA,TGTGCCAGCAGCTTAGGCCCCACGGGGTCGGATGAGCAGTTCTTC,CASSLGPTGSDEQFF
NA,TRBV30,TRBJ2-5,TRBD2,TGTGCCTGGAATAGACTAGCGGAAGAGACCCAGTACTTC,CAWNRLAEETQYF
NA,TRBV5-6,TRBJ1-2,TRBD1,TGTGCCAGCAGCACATTCCGGACAGGATCTAACTATGGCTACACCTTC,CASSTFRTGSNYGYTF
NA,TRBV4-3,TRBJ1-1,NA,TGCGCCAGCAGCCAAGATCTACAGGGAACTAGTTGGTACACTGAAGCTTTCTTT,CASSQDLQGTSWYTEAFF
NA,TRBV5-4,TRBJ2-3,TRBD2,TGTGCCAGCAGCAGCCCAAAAACTAGCGGGAGCGGCACAGATACGCAGTATTTT,CASSSPKTSGSGTDTQYF
NA,TRBV27,TRBJ2-2,TRBD2,TGTGCCAGCAGTTTATGGGGAGGGAAGAACACCGGGGAGCTGTTTTTT,CASSLWGGKNTGELFF
NA,TRBV30,TRBJ2-5,NA,TGTGCCTGGAGTGTACCGGGCCAGGGAGCTCAAGAGACCCAGTACTTC,CAWSVPGQGAQETQYF
NA,TRBV10-3,TRBJ2-3,NA,TGTGCCATCAGTGGCCAGGTGGGCGGGGACGCAGATACGCAGTATTTT,CAISGQVGGDADTQYF
NA,TRBV18,TRBJ1-1,NA,TGTGCCAGCTCATCAGACAGTCACACTGAAGCTTTCTTT,CASSSDSHTEAFF
NA,TRBV5-1,TRBJ2-5,NA,TGCGCCAGCAGCTTGGCCACAGGGTATGAGACCCAGTACTTC,CASSLATGYETQYF
NA,TRBV19,TRBJ1-2,NA,TGTGCCACAATGGGACCGAACTATGGCTACACCTTC,CATMGPNYGYTF
NA,TRBV6-1,TRBJ2-7,NA,TGTGCCAGCAGTGAAGGTGGAGTCTACGAGCAGTACTTC,CASSEGGVYEQYF
once,TRBV5-1,TRBJ2-2,NA,TGCGCCAGCAGCTTGGCCGAGAACAGGGGGGAGCTGTTTTTT,CASSLAENRGELFF
NA,TRBV10-3,TRBJ2-3,NA,TGTGCCATCAGTGACGGTGGCGGGGCAGATACGCAGTATTTT,CAISDGGGADTQYF
NA,TRBV6-5,TRBJ2-7,TRBD2,TGTGCCAGCAGTTACTCGAGCGGGAGCTTCGCCGAGCAGTACTTC,CASSYSSGSFAEQYF
NA,TRBV7-2,TRBJ2-7,TRBD1,TGTGCCAGCAGCTTAGGAGGACAGGGTTCCTACGAGCAGTACTTC,CASSLGGQGSYEQYF
NA,TRBV18,TRBJ1-5,TRBD1,TGTGCCAGCTCACCCATTTCGGGACAGCTCAATCAGCCCCAGCATTTT,CASSPISGQLNQPQHF
NA,TRBV18,TRBJ2-2,TRBD1,TGTGCCAGCTCACCCGGGACAGGCTTTAACACCGGGGAGCTGTTTTTT,CASSPGTGFNTGELFF
once,TRBV7-9,TRBJ2-7,NA,TGTGCCAGCAGCTTAGATGGATCTAAGGCCTTCTTC,CASSLDGSKAFF
once,TRBV6-1,TRBJ1-2,TRBD1,TGTGCCAGCAGTGAAGCCCGGACAGGGTCGGGCTACACCTTC,CASSEARTGSGYTF
NA,TRBV19,TRBJ1-1,NA,TGTGCCAGTAGTATTGGACACCTGAACACTGAAGCTTTCTTT,CASSIGHLNTEAFF
NA,TRBV5-1,TRBJ2-2,TRBD2,TGCGCCAGCAGCTTGTTTAGCGGGAGGACGAACACCGGGGAGCTGTTTTTT,CASSLFSGRTNTGELFF
few,TRBV7-6,TRBJ2-2,TRBD2,TGTGCCAGCAGCCATGGACTAGCGGCGAACACCGGGGAGCTGTTTTTT,CASSHGLAANTGELFF
NA,TRBV7-2,TRBJ1-5,NA,TGTGCCAGCAGCTTAGGAAGCCCCCGAGACAATCAGCCCCAGCATTTT,CASSLGSPRDNQPQHF
NA,TRBV7-9,TRBJ2-2,TRBD2,TGTGCCAGCAGCCTCCCAAAAGCGGGAGGGCCGAGTACCGGGGAGCTGTTTTTT,CASSLPKAGGPSTGELFF
few,TRBV4-1,TRBJ1-1,NA,TGCGCCAGCAGCCAAGTGGCGGCAGGGGTGAACACTGAAGCTTTCTTT,CASSQVAAGVNTEAFF